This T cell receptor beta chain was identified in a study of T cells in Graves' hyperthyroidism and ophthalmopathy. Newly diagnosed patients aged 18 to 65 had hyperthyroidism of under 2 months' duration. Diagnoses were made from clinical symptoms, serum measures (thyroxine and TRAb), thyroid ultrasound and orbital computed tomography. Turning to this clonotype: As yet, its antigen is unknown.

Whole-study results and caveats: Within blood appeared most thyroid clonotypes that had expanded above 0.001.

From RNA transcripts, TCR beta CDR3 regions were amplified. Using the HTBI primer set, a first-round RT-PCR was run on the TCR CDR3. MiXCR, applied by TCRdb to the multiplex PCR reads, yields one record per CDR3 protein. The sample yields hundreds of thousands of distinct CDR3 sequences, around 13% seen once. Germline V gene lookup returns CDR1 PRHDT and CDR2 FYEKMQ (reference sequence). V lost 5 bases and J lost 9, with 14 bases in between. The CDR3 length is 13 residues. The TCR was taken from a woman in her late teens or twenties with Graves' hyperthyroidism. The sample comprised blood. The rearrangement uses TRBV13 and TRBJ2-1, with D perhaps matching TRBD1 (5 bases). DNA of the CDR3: TGTGCCAGCAGCAAGACAGTAAACGCTGAGCAGTTCTTC. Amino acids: CASSKTVNAEQFF.